These T cell receptor beta chains were read from a single sample in a study of T cell responses to AZD1222 COVID-19 vaccine. The protocol was immunoSEQ multiplex PCR, while the TCRdb copy is restricted to in-frame clones and leaves out a portion. Among about 160,000 clones listed, around 90% were seen once. The material sequenced was peripheral blood, taken on day 0 of AZD1222 vaccination. These receptors were obtained from an adult in good health. CDR3s include the opening cysteine and the closing phenylalanine or tryptophan. The order of the fields is CDR3 protein, J gene, V gene.

CASSLRTGGWGYTF	TRBJ1-2	TRBV5-1
CASRPLDKRHGYTF	TRBJ1-2	TRBV27
CAARGREAGSGEQYF	TRBJ2-7	TRBV28
CASSPGTSGGDYEQYF	TRBJ2-7	TRBV9
CASLLAGATDTQYF	TRBJ2-3	TRBV7-9
CASSRGGNQPQHF	TRBJ1-5	TRBV2
CASSQTSGGRLRDGELFF	TRBJ2-2	TRBV7-3
CASSHITSTGELFF	TRBJ2-2	TRBV4-3
CASSLGGLSYEQYF	TRBJ2-7	TRBV7-8
CASSLSRTQNTGELFF	TRBJ2-2	TRBV7-3
CASSSTLETQYF	TRBJ2-5	TRBV7-2
CASKRGTGTYEQYF	TRBJ2-7	TRBV5-1
CASSLAKLQTYNEQFF	TRBJ2-1	TRBV7-2
CASSFSYTQYF	TRBJ2-3	TRBV5-1
CASRATGGLYEQYF	TRBJ2-7	TRBV28
CASSLGRGADEQYF	TRBJ2-7	TRBV5-1
CASGKTRGGNNEQFF	TRBJ2-1	TRBV12-5
CASSSFGMRGDEQFF	TRBJ2-1	TRBV6-2/TRBV6-3
CASRPGQGTGYGYTF	TRBJ1-2	TRBV27
CASSPSKNTEAFF	TRBJ1-1	TRBV28
CASSQADREYSPLHF	TRBJ1-6	TRBV4-3
CASSTQTGGGTEAFF	TRBJ1-1	TRBV5-1
CASSLGGARTREQYF	TRBJ2-7	TRBV27
CASSGDIAQRNYTF	TRBJ1-2	TRBV28
CASREDSLNTEAFF	TRBJ1-1	TRBV2
CASRPGTSGNQGYNEQFF	TRBJ2-1	TRBV3-1/TRBV3-2
CATSARGEAFF	TRBJ1-1	TRBV24-1
CASSLLINTEAFF	TRBJ1-1	TRBV5-5
CASSLDSSYNSPLHF	TRBJ1-6	TRBV2
CAWSIRRSATSTDTQYF	TRBJ2-3	TRBV30
CASRRTSGGYNEQFF	TRBJ2-1	TRBV19
CASSLRGYGYTF	TRBJ1-2	TRBV13
CASSFASGRAYEQYF	TRBJ2-7	TRBV5-4
CASSRNRGTNYGYTF	TRBJ1-2	TRBV6-2/TRBV6-3
CASSREAGTGELFF	TRBJ2-2	TRBV7-3
CASSPNLGSYEQYF	TRBJ2-7	TRBV18
CASSREPGQGGYGYTF	TRBJ1-2	TRBV4-2
CATSLRLAGDNEQFF	TRBJ2-1	TRBV15
CASSPWAEVDYGYTF	TRBJ1-2	TRBV18
CSASHGIDNYGYTF	TRBJ1-2	TRBV20-1
CASSLALGSGNTIYF	TRBJ1-3	TRBV7-6
CASSLQGWTDTQYF	TRBJ2-3	TRBV7-9
CASSQERQVGNTIYF	TRBJ1-3	TRBV4-1
CASSVGRNEKLFF	TRBJ1-4	TRBV7-9
CASRTQGEKLFF	TRBJ1-4	TRBV28
CAWKTTGVLASEQYF	TRBJ2-7	TRBV30
CASSTGTGSRETQYF	TRBJ2-5	TRBV19
CASRGQGAGELFF	TRBJ2-2	TRBV2
CATSGGTGINQPQHF	TRBJ1-5	TRBV24-1
CASSPPRGDFSNEKLFF	TRBJ1-4	TRBV4-1
CASSAPSQSEAFF	TRBJ1-1	TRBV5-1
CASSYKGQTIYEQYF	TRBJ2-7	TRBV6-5
CASSEGGTRSGDTQYF	TRBJ2-3	TRBV10-1